Shown below are 7 T cell receptor beta chains from a single sample sequenced in a study of PD-1 blockade in classical Hodgkin lymphoma. Every patient relapsed after autologous stem cell transplantation, and brentuximab vedotin exposure varied. Profiled with immunoSEQ multiplex PCR; TCRdb holds only in-frame clones, not every one. The sample lists around 100,000 clones, 75% to 90% occurring once. The sample consisted of peripheral blood mononuclear cells (PBMCs), taken before the second cycle of nivolumab. The receptors shown here come from a human donor with classical Hodgkin lymphoma.

The rearrangement links TRBV28 to TRBJ2-5, with D possibly being TRBD1 or TRBD2 (6 bases each). V lost 6 bases, J lost 8 bases, and 19 bases lay in between. Germline V gene sequence: CDR1 MDHEN, CDR2 SYDVKM. CDR3 length: 14 residues. In nucleotides, the CDR3 is TGTGCCAGCAGGACCTTCGGGGGACATGCAACCCAGTACTTC. It specifies CASRTFGGHATQYF.

As for this clone: One junction end does not reproduce the germline sequence, and a read error may be involved. This chain joins TRBV4-2 and TRBJ2-1; D possibly corresponds to TRBD2 (5 bases). Per germline, CDR1 LGHNA and CDR2 YNFKEQ. The CDR3 runs 10 residues. In DNA, the CDR3 is TGTGCCAGCAGCCAAGGAGGACTGCTCTTC. It is translated as CASSQGGLLF.

This rearrangement joins TRBV11-2 to TRBJ2-1; D unclear. The ends were cut back, 0 bases at V and 14 bases at J, with 14 bases in the middle. CDR1 is SGHAT, CDR2 FQNNGV, per germline. The CDR3 length is 13 residues. The CDR3 region has the DNA TGTGCCAGCAGCTTAGATATCAGCCAGTCGGAGTTCTTC. The encoded protein is CASSLDISQSEFF.

The chain combines TRBV5-1 with TRBJ2-1, with 11 bases identical to TRBD1. This CDR3 spans 16 amino acids. V lost 0 bases to trimming and J lost 8 bases; unmatched junction nucleotides: 7. Germline V gene data show CDR1 as SGHRS and CDR2 as YFSETQ. CDR3 sequence reads: CASSLGYRTGGHEQFF. Written as DNA, the CDR3 is TGCGCCAGCAGCTTGGGATATAGGACAGGGGGCCATGAGCAGTTCTTC.

The J gene is TRBJ2-2, the V gene TRBV2, with D possibly matching TRBD2 (5 bases). This CDR3 is 13 amino acids long. V was shortened by 3 bases and J by 10 bases, with 12 bases between the two germline ends. Germline-derived CDR1 and CDR2 are SNHLY and FYNNEI. This CDR3 reads CASSEELVTELFF. The CDR3 DNA reads TGTGCCAGCAGTGAGGAACTAGTTACGGAGCTGTTTTTT.

The chain employs TRBV7-3 and TRBJ1-5; a possible D gene is TRBD1 (5 bases). The CDR3 runs 14 residues. V dropped 3 bases and J dropped 7 bases, with 13 bases sitting between them. Germline loops: CDR1 SGHTA, CDR2 FQGTGA. The CDR3 spells CASSLGGDGQPQHF. The CDR3 DNA sequence: TGTGCCAGCAGCTTGGGAGGGGATGGCCAGCCCCAGCATTTT.

The CDR3 spells CASSLLSRTGFRNEQFF. CDR3 bases: TGTGCCAGCAGCTTACTGTCTCGGACAGGGTTCCGCAATGAGCAGTTCTTC. This sequence joins TRBV7-9 and TRBJ2-1, with 8 bases that match TRBD1. With V trimmed by 2 bases and J by 6 bases, 12 bases remained unmatched. This CDR3 comprises 17 residues. Looked up from germline, CDR1 is SEHNR and CDR2 is FQNEAQ (reference sequence).